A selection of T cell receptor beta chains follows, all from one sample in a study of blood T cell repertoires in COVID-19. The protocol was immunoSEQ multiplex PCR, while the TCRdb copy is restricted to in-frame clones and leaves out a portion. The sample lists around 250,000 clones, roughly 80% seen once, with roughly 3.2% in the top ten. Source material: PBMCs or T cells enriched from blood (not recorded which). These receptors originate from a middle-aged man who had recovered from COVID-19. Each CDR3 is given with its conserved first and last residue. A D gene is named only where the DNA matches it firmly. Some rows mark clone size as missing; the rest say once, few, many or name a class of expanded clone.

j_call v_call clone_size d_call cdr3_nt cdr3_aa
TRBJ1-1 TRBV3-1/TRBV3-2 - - TGTGCCAGCAGCCAAATTCGGGTGACTGAAGCTTTCTTT CASSQIRVTEAFF
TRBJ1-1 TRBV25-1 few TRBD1 TGTGCCAGCACCTTCGCCCCGGGACAGGGACCCACTGAAGCTTTCTTT CASTFAPGQGPTEAFF
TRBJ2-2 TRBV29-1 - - TGCAGCGTTTACGGCGGGGAGCTGTTTTTT CSVYGGELFF
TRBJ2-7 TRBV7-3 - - TGTGCCAGCAGGCAGAGTAGCGGAACCTACGAGCAGTACTTC CASRQSSGTYEQYF
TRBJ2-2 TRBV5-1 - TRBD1 TGCGCCAGCAGCTCATCCGGGACAGGGAACACCGGGGAGCTGTTTTTT CASSSSGTGNTGELFF
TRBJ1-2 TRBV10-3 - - TGTGCCATCAGTGAGTCTCGGGGCGTGGGAGGTGGCTACACCTTC CAISESRGVGGGYTF
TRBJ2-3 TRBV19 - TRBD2 TGTGCCAGTAGTATAGATCGCTGGCTAGCGGAAAGCACAGATACGCAGTATTTT CASSIDRWLAESTDTQYF
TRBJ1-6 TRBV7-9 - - TGTGCCAGCAGCTCAACCGGGTCTAATTCACCCCTCCACTTT CASSSTGSNSPLHF
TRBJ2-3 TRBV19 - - TGTGCCAGTAAAGGACAGGGGCAACTAGCGGGTCAGTATTTT CASKGQGQLAGQYF
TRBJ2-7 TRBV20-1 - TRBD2 TGCAGTGCTAGTCGACTAGCCACCGAGCAGTACTTC CSASRLATEQYF
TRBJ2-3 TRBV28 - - TGTGCCAGCAGTTTTTCGGGAGTCCGTGGAGATACGCAGTATTTT CASSFSGVRGDTQYF
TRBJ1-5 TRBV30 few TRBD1 TGTGCCTGGAATACAGGGGGGCATCAGCCCCAGCATTTT CAWNTGGHQPQHF
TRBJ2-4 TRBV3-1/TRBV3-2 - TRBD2 TGTGCCAGCAGCCAGACACTAGCGGGAACCAAAAACATTCAGTACTTC CASSQTLAGTKNIQYF
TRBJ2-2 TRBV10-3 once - TGTGCCATCAGTGTGTATTGGCAGGGGCCGAACACCGGGGAGCTGTTTTTT CAISVYWQGPNTGELFF
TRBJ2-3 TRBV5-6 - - TGTGCCAGCAGCTTGATCCGGAGGAGCACAGATACGCAGTATTTT CASSLIRRSTDTQYF
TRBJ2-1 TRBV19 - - TGTGCCAGTAGTTATCGCGATACGCTTAACAATGAGCAGTTCTTC CASSYRDTLNNEQFF
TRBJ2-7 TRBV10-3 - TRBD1 TGTGCCATCAGTGAGTCGAGGACAGGGCGGTCCTACGAGCAGTACTTC CAISESRTGRSYEQYF
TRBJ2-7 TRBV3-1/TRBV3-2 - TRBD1 TGTGCCAGCAGCCACCCGACAGGGGGCTTGGTCGAGCAGTACTTC CASSHPTGGLVEQYF
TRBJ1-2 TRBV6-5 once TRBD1 TGTGCCAGCAACTCGCGGGGACAGTCTCTAGTCGGCTACACCTTC CASNSRGQSLVGYTF
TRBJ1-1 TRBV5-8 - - TGTGCCAGCAGCTTGGTAGTTGGGCAGGGGCTGAACACTGAAGCTTTCTTT CASSLVVGQGLNTEAFF
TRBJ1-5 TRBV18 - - TGTGCCAGCTCATCCAGGGTCGGCCCCGTGGATCAGCCCCAGCATTTT CASSSRVGPVDQPQHF
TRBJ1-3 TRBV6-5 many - TGTGCCAGCACTGCACAGGGCTCTGGAAACACCATATATTTT CASTAQGSGNTIYF
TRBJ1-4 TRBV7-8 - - TGTGCCAGCAGGGACAATCTCAGGGAGGAACTGTTTTTT CASRDNLREELFF
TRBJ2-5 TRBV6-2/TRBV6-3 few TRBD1 TGTGCCAGCAGTTCCCGGGACAGGGTTTTAAGAGAGACCCAGTACTTC CASSSRDRVLRETQYF
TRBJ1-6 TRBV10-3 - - TGTGCCATCAGTGATCGGCGGTATAATTCACCCCTCCACTTT CAISDRRYNSPLHF
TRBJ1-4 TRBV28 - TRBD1 TGTGCCAGCAGTTTCCTCGGACAGGGATCTGAAAAACTGTTTTTT CASSFLGQGSEKLFF
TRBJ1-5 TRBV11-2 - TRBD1 TGTGCCAGCAGCTCCGGGACAGGGGGATTTCAGCCCCAGCATTTT CASSSGTGGFQPQHF
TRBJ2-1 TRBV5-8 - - TGTGCCGGACGGGGGCAGTTCTTC CAGRGQFF
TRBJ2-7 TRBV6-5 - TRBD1 TGTGCCAGCCCGGGACAGGGTGCATACGAGCAGTACTTC CASPGQGAYEQYF
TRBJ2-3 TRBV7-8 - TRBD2 TGTGCCAGCAGCTCCCCCCCCGGGACGAGCGCGGGGGCGCAGTATTTT CASSSPPGTSAGAQYF
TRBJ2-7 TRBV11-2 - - TGTGCCAGCACCTACGGGTCGGGTATCTACGAGCAGTACTTC CASTYGSGIYEQYF
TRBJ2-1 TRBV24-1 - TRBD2 TGTGCCACCAGTGACCCTTCGGGGGGAACTAATGAGCAGTTCTTC CATSDPSGGTNEQFF
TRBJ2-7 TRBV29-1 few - TGCAGCGTTGAAGATCGAGGCGCAGCGGACTACGAGCAGTACTTC CSVEDRGAADYEQYF